The table lists the clone carrying this T cell receptor (beta chain) with a few counts. This record belongs to a study of T-cell memory formation after mild COVID-19. Trimming at V came to 6 bases and at J to 6 bases, leaving 12 bases not matched to a gene. There are 15 residues in the CDR3. Germline values: CDR1 MDHEN, CDR2 SYDVKM. A single record per CDR3 protein comes from TCRdb applying MiXCR to the 5' RACE reads. The table includes 180,000 or so distinct CDR3 sequences, roughly 11% detected once. This sequence was found in a man aged 18 to 29 who had mild COVID-19 (a few samples of this study predate the infection). Cell type and time point are not known. J is TRBJ2-7 and V is TRBV28, with TRBD2 identical over 9 bases. The sample consisted of PBMCs or a T cell subset sorted from them (not recorded which). CDR3: CASSPSDRRGGEQYV. The DNA of the CDR3 is TGTGCCAGCAGCCCCTCCGACCGGCGGGGGGGCGAGCAGTACGTC.